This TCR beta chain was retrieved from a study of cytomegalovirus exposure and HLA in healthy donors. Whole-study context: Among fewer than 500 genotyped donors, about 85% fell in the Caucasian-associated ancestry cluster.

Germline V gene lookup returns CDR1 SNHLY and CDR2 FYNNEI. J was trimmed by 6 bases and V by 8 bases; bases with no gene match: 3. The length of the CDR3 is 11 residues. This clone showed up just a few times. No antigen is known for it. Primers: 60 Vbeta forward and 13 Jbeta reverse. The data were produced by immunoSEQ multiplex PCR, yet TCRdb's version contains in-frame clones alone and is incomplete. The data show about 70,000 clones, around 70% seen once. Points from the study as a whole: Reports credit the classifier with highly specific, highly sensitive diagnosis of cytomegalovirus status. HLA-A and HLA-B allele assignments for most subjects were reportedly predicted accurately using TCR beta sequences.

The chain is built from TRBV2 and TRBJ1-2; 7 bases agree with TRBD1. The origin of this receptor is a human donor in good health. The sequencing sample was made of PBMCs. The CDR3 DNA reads TGTGCCAGCGGGACAGTTAATGGCTACACCTTC. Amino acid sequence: CASGTVNGYTF.